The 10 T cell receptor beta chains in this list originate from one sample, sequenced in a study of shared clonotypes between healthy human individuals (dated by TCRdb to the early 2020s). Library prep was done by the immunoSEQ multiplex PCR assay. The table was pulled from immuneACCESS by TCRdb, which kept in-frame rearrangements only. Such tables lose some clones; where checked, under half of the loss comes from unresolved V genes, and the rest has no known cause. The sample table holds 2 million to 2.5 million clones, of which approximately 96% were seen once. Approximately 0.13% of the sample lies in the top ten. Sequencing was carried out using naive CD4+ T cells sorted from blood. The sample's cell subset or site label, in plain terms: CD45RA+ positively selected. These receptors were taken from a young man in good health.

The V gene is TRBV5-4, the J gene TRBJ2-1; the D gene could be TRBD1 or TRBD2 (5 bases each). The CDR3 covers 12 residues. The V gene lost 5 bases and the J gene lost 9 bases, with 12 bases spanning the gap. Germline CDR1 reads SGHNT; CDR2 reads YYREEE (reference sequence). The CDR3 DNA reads TGTGCCAGCAGTTCCGCTGGGGGTGAGCAGTTCTTC. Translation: CASSSAGGEQFF.

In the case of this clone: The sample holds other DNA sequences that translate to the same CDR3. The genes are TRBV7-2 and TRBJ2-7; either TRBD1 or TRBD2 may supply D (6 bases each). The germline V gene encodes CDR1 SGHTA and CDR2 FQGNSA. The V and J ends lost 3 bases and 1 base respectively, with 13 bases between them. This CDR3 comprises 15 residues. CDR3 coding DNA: TGTGCCAGCAGCTTTGGCCTAGGGGGGTCCTACGAGCAGTACTTC. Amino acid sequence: CASSFGLGGSYEQYF. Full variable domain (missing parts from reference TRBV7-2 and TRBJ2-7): GAGVSQSPSNKVTEKGKDVELRCDPISGHTALYWYRQSLGQGLEFLIYFQGNSAPDKSGLPSDRFSAERTGGSVSTLTIQRTQQEDSAVYLCASSFGLGGSYEQYFGPGTRLTVT.

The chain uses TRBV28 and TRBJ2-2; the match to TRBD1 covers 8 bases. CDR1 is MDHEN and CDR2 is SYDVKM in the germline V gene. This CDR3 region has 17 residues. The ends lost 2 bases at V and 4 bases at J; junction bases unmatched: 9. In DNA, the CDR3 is TGTGCCAGCAGTTTAACCCGCAGGGGGCGCAGCACCGGGGAGCTGTTTTTT. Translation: CASSLTRRGRSTGELFF.

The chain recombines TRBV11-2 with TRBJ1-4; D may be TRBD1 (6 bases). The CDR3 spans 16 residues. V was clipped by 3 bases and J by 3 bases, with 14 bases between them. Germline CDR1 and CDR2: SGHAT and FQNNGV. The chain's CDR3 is CASSLAQGFANEKLFF. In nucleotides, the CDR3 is TGTGCCAGCAGCTTGGCCCAGGGGTTTGCTAATGAAAAACTGTTTTTT.

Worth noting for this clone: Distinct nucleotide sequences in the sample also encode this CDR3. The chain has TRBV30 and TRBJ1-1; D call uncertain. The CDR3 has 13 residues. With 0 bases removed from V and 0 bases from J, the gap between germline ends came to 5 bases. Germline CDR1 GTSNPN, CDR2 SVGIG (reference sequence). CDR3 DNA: TGTGCCTGGAGTGTCCAGCTGAACACTGAAGCTTTCTTT. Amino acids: CAWSVQLNTEAFF.

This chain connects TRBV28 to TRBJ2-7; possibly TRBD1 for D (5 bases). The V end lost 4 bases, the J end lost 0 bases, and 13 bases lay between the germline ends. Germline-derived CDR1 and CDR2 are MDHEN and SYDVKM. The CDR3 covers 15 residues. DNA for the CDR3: TGTGCCAGCAGTTCGGACACTCCTAGCTCCTACGAGCAGTACTTC. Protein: CASSSDTPSSYEQYF.

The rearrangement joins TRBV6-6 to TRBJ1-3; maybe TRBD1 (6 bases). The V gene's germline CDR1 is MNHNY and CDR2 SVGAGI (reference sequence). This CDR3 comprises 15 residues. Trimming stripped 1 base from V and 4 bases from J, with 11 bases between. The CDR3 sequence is CASSYWGATGNTIYF. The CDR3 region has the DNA TGTGCCAGCAGTTACTGGGGGGCGACGGGAAACACCATATATTTT.

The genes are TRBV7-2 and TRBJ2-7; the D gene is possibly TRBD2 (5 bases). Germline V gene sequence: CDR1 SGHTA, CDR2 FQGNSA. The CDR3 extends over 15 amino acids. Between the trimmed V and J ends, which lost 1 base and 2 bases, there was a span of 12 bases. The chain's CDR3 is CASSLGSSGPYEQYF. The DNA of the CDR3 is TGTGCCAGCAGCTTAGGGTCGAGCGGCCCCTACGAGCAGTACTTC.

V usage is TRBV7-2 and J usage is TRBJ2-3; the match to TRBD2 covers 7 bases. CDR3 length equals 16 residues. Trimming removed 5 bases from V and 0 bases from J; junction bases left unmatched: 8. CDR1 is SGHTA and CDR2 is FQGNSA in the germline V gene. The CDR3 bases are TGTGCCAGCAGCCGTCCCGCGGGAGTGAGCACAGATACGCAGTATTTT. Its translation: CASSRPAGVSTDTQYF.

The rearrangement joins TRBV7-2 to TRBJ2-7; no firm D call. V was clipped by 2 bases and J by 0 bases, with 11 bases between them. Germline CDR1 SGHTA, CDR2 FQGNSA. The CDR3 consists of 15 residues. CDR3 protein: CASSLSSATSYEQYF. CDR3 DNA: TGTGCCAGCAGCTTATCGTCGGCTACCTCCTACGAGCAGTACTTC.